A single sample gave rise to the 17 T cell receptor beta chains below, sequenced in a study of OX40 agonist ivuxolimab in advanced cancers. Sequencing used immunoSEQ multiplex PCR; TCRdb keeps in-frame clones, though not all of them. Here the sample spans about 120,000 clones, around 91% being singletons. This specimen consisted of CD4+ or CD8+ T cells sorted from blood, obtained in a trial of the OX40 agonist ivuxolimab. These receptors all stem from an adult with an advanced solid tumor such as melanoma, head and neck, liver or kidney cancer.

The rearrangement links TRBV6-5 to TRBJ1-3; a weak D match, TRBD1 (5 bases). Germline V lookup: CDR1 MNHEY, CDR2 SVGAGI. V was clipped by 0 bases and J by 0 bases, with 9 bases between them. The CDR3 length is 16 residues. This chain's CDR3 is CASSYSGRVSGNTIYF. In DNA, the CDR3 is TGTGCCAGCAGTTACTCCGGCAGGGTCTCTGGAAACACCATATATTTT.

The CDR3 is CASSSGTGPYGYTF. DNA for the CDR3: TGCGCCAGCAGCTCCGGGACAGGGCCCTATGGCTACACCTTC. This chain connects TRBV5-1 to TRBJ1-2; 9 positions match TRBD1. CDR1 SGHRS and CDR2 YFSETQ come from the germline V gene. Trimming cost V 3 bases and J 4 bases; bases outside gene matches: 4. This CDR3 is 14 amino acids long.

The rearrangement joins TRBV28 to TRBJ1-5; D gene unclear. Germline V lookup: CDR1 MDHEN, CDR2 SYDVKM. The CDR3 is made up of 12 amino acids. V lost 6 bases, J lost 5 bases, and 8 bases lay in between. This chain's CDR3 is CASRLDYQPQHF. Written as DNA, the CDR3 is TGTGCCAGCAGGCTAGATTATCAGCCCCAGCATTTT.

J is TRBJ2-1 and V is TRBV7-2, with D unresolved. The V gene lost 2 bases and the J gene lost 9 bases, with 17 bases spanning the gap. The CDR3 loop spans 15 amino acids. The germline gives CDR1 SGHTA, CDR2 FQGNSA. The CDR3 DNA follows: TGTGCCAGCAGCTTAAACCCTCCCGGTACAAGTGAGCAGTTCTTC. Protein: CASSLNPPGTSEQFF. Combining the CDR3 with reference TRBV7-2 and TRBJ2-1 gives the whole variable domain GAGVSQSPSNKVTEKGKDVELRCDPISGHTALYWYRQSLGQGLEFLIYFQGNSAPDKSGLPSDRFSAERTGGSVSTLTIQRTQQEDSAVYLCASSLNPPGTSEQFFGPGTRLTVL.

The chain has TRBV27 and TRBJ2-3, with a possible D match to TRBD1 (7 bases). Trimming left V 2 bases short and J 1 base short, with 10 bases between. CDR3 length equals 15 residues. In germline, CDR1 is MNHEY, CDR2 SMNVEV (reference sequence). The CDR3 bases are TGTGCCAGCAGTTTAGCGGGACAGCGCACAGATACGCAGTATTTT. Residues: CASSLAGQRTDTQYF.

This clone was picked up one time. The gene calls are TRBV2 and TRBJ2-1; 9 bases fit TRBD2. The CDR3 loop spans 16 amino acids. J lost 7 bases, V lost 0 bases, and 7 bases had no gene match. Germline V gene lookup returns CDR1 SNHLY and CDR2 FYNNEI. The CDR3 spells CASSEAQGLAPNEQFF. CDR3 nucleotides: TGTGCCAGCAGTGAAGCGCAGGGACTAGCCCCGAATGAGCAGTTCTTC.

The rearrangement uses TRBV27 and TRBJ1-6; TRBD1 matches at 11 bases. Trimming cost V 3 bases and J 11 bases; bases outside gene matches: 6. Germline loops: CDR1 MNHEY, CDR2 SMNVEV (reference sequence). This CDR3 has 15 residues. The CDR3 protein is CASSFNRDRGTPLHF. As DNA, the CDR3 is TGTGCCAGCAGTTTCAACCGGGACAGGGGGACACCCCTCCACTTT.

A few counts support this clone. V gene TRBV29-1 combines with J gene TRBJ2-1; 13 nucleotides line up with TRBD2. J lost 7 bases, V lost 4 bases, and 7 bases had no gene match. Germline V gene data show CDR1 as SQVTM and CDR2 as ANQGSEA. The CDR3 has 15 amino acids. For the CDR3, the DNA is TGCAGCGTTGTGGCCGGGACTAGCGGGATTAATGAGCAGTTCTTC. The encoded protein is CSVVAGTSGINEQFF.

The rearrangement joins TRBV15 to TRBJ1-4; D is possibly TRBD1 (5 bases). The CDR3 totals 13 residues. Germline V gene lookup returns CDR1 LNHNV and CDR2 YYDKDF (reference sequence). V was trimmed by 8 bases and J by 3 bases, leaving 10 bases between them. CDR3 protein: CATGGRPNEKLFF. CDR3 nucleotides: TGTGCCACCGGGGGAAGGCCTAATGAAAAACTGTTTTTT.

This sequence joins TRBV27 and TRBJ1-1; TRBD1 aligns across 9 bases. Trimming cost V 6 bases and J 8 bases; bases outside gene matches: 10. CDR1 is MNHEY and CDR2 is SMNVEV in the germline V gene (reference sequence). This CDR3 region has 14 residues. CDR3 sequence reads: CASRSSRDRAEAFF. The CDR3 nucleotides read TGTGCCAGCAGAAGCAGCCGGGACAGGGCCGAAGCTTTCTTT.

The chain combines TRBV18 with TRBJ2-4, with D tentatively TRBD2 (5 bases). The CDR3 length is 14 residues. Germline assignment: CDR1 KGHSH and CDR2 LQKENI. Trimming stripped 2 bases from V and 7 bases from J, with 12 bases between. CDR3 sequence (DNA): TGTGCCAGCTCACCAATGGCCGAGGGCAACATTCAGTACTTC. This translates into CASSPMAEGNIQYF.

This clone was observed a handful of times. This chain uses TRBV19 with TRBJ1-2; 9 nucleotides match TRBD1. Germline lookup yields CDR1 LNHDA and CDR2 SQIVND (reference sequence). This CDR3 has 15 amino acids. After removal of 5 bases from V and 4 bases from J, the junction contained 8 bases not matched to a gene. CDR3 in DNA: TGTGCCAGTAGTCCAAGGGACAGGGATAGCTATGGCTACACCTTC. Translated: CASSPRDRDSYGYTF.

This CDR3 is CASSLAEYNEQFF. The CDR3 DNA reads as TGTGCCAGCAGCTTAGCAGAATACAATGAGCAGTTCTTC. V usage is TRBV7-2 and J usage is TRBJ2-1; no definite D call. Germline assignment: CDR1 SGHTA and CDR2 FQGNSA. The CDR3 loop spans 13 amino acids. V shed 0 bases and J shed 4 bases, with 4 bases lying between them. The variable domain in full, completed from reference TRBV7-2 and TRBJ2-1, reads GAGVSQSPSNKVTEKGKDVELRCDPISGHTALYWYRQSLGQGLEFLIYFQGNSAPDKSGLPSDRFSAERTGGSVSTLTIQRTQQEDSAVYLCASSLAEYNEQFFGPGTRLTVL.

The chain couples TRBV7-2 to TRBJ1-6; possibly TRBD1 for D (5 bases). From germline, CDR1 is SGHTA and CDR2 FQGNSA. The V and J ends lost 0 bases and 12 bases respectively, with 15 bases between them. This CDR3 has 15 amino acids. CDR3 in DNA: TGTGCCAGCAGCTTAGCAAAGGGGCAGGGCGTACCCCTCCACTTT. This gives the protein CASSLAKGQGVPLHF.

The V gene is TRBV2, the J gene TRBJ2-3, with D perhaps TRBD1 (6 bases). Trimming removed 6 bases from V and 8 bases from J, with 15 bases in between. The CDR3 contains 13 residues. The germline gives CDR1 SNHLY, CDR2 FYNNEI. The CDR3 loop reads CASRSQGSGTQYF. The CDR3 DNA reads TGTGCCAGCAGATCACAGGGTTCGGGTACGCAGTATTTT.

The rearrangement joins TRBV5-1 to TRBJ2-5; D possibly matches TRBD1 or TRBD2 (6 bases each). The CDR3 is 14 residues long. V was shortened by 4 bases and J by 0 bases, with 10 bases between the two germline ends. Germline V gene sequence: CDR1 SGHRS, CDR2 YFSETQ. CDR3 DNA sequence: TGCGCCAGCAGCAGGGGGGCGAACCAAGAGACCCAGTACTTC. The encoded protein is CASSRGANQETQYF.

The chain has TRBV18 and TRBJ1-1; D ambiguous. V lost 4 bases and J lost 1, with 7 bases in between. Per germline, CDR1 KGHSH and CDR2 LQKENI. This CDR3 has 13 residues. The CDR3 is CASSLHRNTEAFF. CDR3 coding DNA: TGTGCCAGCTCACTACACCGGAACACTGAAGCTTTCTTT.